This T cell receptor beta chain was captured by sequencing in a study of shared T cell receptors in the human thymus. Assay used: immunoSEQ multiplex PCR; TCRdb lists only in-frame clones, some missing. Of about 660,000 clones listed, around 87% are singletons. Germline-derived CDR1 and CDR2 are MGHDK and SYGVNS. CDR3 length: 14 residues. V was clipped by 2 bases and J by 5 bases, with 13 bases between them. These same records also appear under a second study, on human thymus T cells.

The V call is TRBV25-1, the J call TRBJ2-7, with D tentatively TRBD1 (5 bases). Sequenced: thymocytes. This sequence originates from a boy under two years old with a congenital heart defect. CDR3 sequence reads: CASSEQAGYHEQYF. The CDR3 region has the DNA TGTGCCAGCAGTGAACAGGCAGGGTACCACGAGCAGTACTTC.